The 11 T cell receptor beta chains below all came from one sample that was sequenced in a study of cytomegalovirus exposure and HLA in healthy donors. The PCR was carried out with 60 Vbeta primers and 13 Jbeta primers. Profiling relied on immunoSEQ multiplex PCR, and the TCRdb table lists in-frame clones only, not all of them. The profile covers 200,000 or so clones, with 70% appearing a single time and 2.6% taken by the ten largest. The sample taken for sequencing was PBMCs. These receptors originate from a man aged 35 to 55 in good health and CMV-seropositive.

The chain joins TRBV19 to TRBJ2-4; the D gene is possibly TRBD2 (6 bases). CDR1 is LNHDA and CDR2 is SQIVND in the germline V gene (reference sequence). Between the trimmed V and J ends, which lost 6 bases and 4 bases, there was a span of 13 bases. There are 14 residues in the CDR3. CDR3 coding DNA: TGTGCCAGTAGCACACCGGGACTTAAAAACATTCAGTACTTC. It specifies CASSTPGLKNIQYF.

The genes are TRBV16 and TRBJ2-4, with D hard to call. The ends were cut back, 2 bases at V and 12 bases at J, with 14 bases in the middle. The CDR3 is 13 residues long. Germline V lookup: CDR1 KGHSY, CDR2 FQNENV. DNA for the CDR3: TGTGCCAGCAGCCAAGCGGCAGCGAAACATCAGTACTTC. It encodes CASSQAAAKHQYF.

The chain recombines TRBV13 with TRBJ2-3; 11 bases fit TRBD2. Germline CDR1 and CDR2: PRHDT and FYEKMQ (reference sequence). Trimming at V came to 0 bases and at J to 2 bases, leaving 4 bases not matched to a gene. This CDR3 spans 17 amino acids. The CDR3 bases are TGTGCCAGCAGCTTAGGTAGCGGGGGGGCCAACACAGATACGCAGTATTTT. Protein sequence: CASSLGSGGANTDTQYF.

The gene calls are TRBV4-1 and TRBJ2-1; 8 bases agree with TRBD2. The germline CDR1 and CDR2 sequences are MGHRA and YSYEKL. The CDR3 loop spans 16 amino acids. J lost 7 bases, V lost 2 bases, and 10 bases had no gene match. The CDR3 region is CASSQHAGGGLNEQFF. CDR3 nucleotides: TGCGCCAGCAGCCAACACGCCGGGGGGGGCCTTAATGAGCAGTTCTTC.

The CDR3 DNA reads TGCAGCGTTGAAAACGGCTACGAGCAGTACTTC. Translation: CSVENGYEQYF. The chain links TRBV29-1 to TRBJ2-7; D unclear. The germline V and J ends were trimmed by 2 bases and 3 bases, with 5 bases remaining between them. The germline gives CDR1 SQVTM, CDR2 ANQGSEA. This CDR3 spans 11 amino acids.

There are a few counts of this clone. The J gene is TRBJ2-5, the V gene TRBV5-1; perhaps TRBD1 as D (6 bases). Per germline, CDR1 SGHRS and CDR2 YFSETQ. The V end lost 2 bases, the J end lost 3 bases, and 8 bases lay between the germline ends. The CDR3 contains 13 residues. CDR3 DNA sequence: TGCGCCAGCAGCTTTGCAGGGGAAGAGACCCAGTACTTC. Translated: CASSFAGEETQYF.

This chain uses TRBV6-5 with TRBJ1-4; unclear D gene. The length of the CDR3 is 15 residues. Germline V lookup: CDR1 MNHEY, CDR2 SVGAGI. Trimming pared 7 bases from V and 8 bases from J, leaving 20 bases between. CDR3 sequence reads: CASINRRRGEEKLFF. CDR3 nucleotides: TGTGCCAGCATCAATCGGCGACGGGGTGAAGAAAAACTGTTTTTT.

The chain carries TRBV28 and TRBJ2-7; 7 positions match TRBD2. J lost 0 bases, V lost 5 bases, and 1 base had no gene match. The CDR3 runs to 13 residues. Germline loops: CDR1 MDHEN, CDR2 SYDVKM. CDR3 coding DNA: TGTGCCAGCAGTCCGGGGGGCTCCTACGAGCAGTACTTC. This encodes CASSPGGSYEQYF. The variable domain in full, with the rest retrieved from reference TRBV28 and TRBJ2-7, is DVKVTQSSRYLVKRTGEKVFLECVQDMDHENMFWYRQDPGLGLRLIYFSYDVKMKEKGDIPEGYSVSREKKERFSLILESASTNQTSMYLCASSPGGSYEQYFGPGTRLTVT.

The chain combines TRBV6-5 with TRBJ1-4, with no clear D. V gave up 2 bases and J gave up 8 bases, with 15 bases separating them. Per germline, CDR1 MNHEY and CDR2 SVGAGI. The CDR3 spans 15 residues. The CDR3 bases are TGTGCCAGCAGTTACGAGTCCCGGGTCCGAGAAAAACTGTTTTTT. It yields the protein CASSYESRVREKLFF.

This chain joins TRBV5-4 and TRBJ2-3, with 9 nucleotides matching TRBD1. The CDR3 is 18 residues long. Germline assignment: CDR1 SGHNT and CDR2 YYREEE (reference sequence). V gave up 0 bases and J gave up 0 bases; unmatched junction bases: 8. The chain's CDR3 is CASSLGTGAILSTDTQYF. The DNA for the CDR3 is TGTGCCAGCAGCTTGGGGACAGGGGCTATACTAAGCACAGATACGCAGTATTTT.

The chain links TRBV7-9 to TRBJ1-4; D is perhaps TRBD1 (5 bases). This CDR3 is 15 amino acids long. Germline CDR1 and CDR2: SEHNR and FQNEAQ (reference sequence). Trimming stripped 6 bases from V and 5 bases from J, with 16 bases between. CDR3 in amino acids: CASSHTDSANEKLFF. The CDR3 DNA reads TGTGCCAGCAGTCACACAGACAGTGCGAATGAAAAACTGTTTTTT.